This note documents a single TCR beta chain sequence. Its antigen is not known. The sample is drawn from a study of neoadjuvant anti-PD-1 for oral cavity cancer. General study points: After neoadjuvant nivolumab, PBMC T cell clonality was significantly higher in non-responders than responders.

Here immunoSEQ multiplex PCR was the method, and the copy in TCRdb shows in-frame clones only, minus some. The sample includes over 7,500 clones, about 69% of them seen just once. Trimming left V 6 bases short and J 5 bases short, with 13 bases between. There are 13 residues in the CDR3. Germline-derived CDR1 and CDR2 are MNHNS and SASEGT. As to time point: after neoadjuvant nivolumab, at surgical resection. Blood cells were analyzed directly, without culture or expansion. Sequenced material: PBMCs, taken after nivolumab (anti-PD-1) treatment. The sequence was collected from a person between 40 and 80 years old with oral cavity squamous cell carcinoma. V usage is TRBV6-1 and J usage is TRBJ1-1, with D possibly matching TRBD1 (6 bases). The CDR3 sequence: CASSPIQGTEAFF. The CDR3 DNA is TGTGCCAGCAGCCCAATCCAGGGGACTGAAGCTTTCTTT.